The clone carrying this T cell receptor (beta chain) has only one observation. Its specificity is unknown. This sample is part of a study of vaccination and CD4 T cells after COVID-19. Study-level points and caveats: Within the convalescent patients, spike mono-reactivity was found in 304 of 307 vaccine-specific clones.

Regarding treatment: roughly 10-day PBMC culture with coronavirus spike peptide pools or control peptides (ViraFEST assay). Researchers used the Oncomine TCR Beta short-read assay to sequence DNA from cultured CD4+ T cells. MiXCR was run by TCRdb on the PCR reads, yielding one entry per CDR3 protein. Here the sample spans some 18,000 distinct CDR3 sequences, about half being singletons. Germline-derived CDR1 and CDR2 are SGHNT and YENEEA. The V end lost 0 bases, the J end lost 4 bases, and 11 bases lay between the germline ends. CDR3 length: 15 residues. The V gene is TRBV11-3, the J gene TRBJ2-3, with D perhaps matching TRBD2 (6 bases). The receptor's source is a human donor who had recovered from COVID-19. The source material was CD4+ T cells from blood, cultured in vitro, sampled before SARS-CoV-2 vaccination. The CDR3 region has the DNA TGTGCCAGCAGCTTAGAACGAACGGGGGCAGATACGCAGTATTTT. Its translation: CASSLERTGADTQYF.